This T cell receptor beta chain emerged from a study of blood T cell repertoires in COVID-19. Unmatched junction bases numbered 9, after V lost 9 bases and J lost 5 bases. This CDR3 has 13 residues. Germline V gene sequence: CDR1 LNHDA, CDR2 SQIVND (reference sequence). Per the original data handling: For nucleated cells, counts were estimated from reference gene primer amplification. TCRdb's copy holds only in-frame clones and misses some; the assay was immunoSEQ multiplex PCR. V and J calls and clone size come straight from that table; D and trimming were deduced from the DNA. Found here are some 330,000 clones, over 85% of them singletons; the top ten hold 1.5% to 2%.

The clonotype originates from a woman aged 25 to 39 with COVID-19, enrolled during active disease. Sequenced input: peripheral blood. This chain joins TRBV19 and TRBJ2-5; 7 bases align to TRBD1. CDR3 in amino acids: CASRDSPRETQYF. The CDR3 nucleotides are TGTGCCAGCAGGGACAGTCCCCGGGAGACCCAGTACTTC.